This T cell receptor (beta chain) stems from a study of blood T cell repertoires in COVID-19. For the study at large: COVID-19 samples collected from the United States, Italy and Spain covered acute and convalescent phases.

The CDR3 contains 15 residues. Per the germline V gene, CDR1 is MNHEY and CDR2 is SVGEGT. Trimming cost V 3 bases and J 7 bases; bases outside gene matches: 6. Original handling: Nucleated cell number was recorded as an estimate derived from reference gene primer amplification. This table comes from immunoSEQ multiplex PCR, and its TCRdb copy is limited to in-frame clones, with some not included. V, J and clone size reflect that table, while D and trimming were determined from the DNA. The sample has 100,000 to 150,000 clones; about 82% are singletons. The chain uses TRBV6-2 or TRBV6-3 and TRBJ2-1; 10 nucleotides align to TRBD2. The TCR sequence derives from a human donor in a cohort sampled during active COVID-19. Material: peripheral blood. The CDR3 sequence: CASSYDSGGGNEQFF. DNA of the CDR3: TGTGCCAGCAGTTATGACAGCGGGGGGGGGAATGAGCAGTTCTTC.